These 22 T cell receptor beta chains came from one sample sequenced in a study of T-cell memory formation after mild COVID-19. A single record per CDR3 protein comes from TCRdb applying MiXCR to the 5' RACE reads. In the table there are about 390,000 distinct CDR3 sequences, roughly 20% of which are singletons. Sequences were obtained from PBMCs or a T cell subset sorted from them (not recorded which). These receptor sequences come from an adult woman who had mild COVID-19 (a few samples of this study predate the infection). Cell type and time point are not known.

The sample holds a few counts of this clonotype. The chain recombines TRBV5-6 with TRBJ2-6, with D hard to call. The length of the CDR3 is 16 residues. Trimming removed 5 bases from V and 0 bases from J, with 12 bases in between. Germline V CDR1 and CDR2: SGHDT, YYEEEE. The CDR3 DNA is TGTGCCAGCAGAGACATTATCAGCTCTGGGGCCAACGTCCTGACTTTC. Protein sequence: CASRDIISSGANVLTF. Full variable domain (rest looked up from reference TRBV5-6 and TRBJ2-6): DAGVTQSPTHLIKTRGQQVTLRCSPKSGHDTVSWYQQALGQGPQFIFQYYEEEERQRGNFPDRFSGHQFPNYSSELNVNALLLGDSALYLCASRDIISSGANVLTFGAGSRLTVL.

This clonotype has a handful of counts. V is TRBV7-9 and J is TRBJ2-3; unclear D gene. The CDR3 length is 13 residues. Germline V lookup: CDR1 SEHNR, CDR2 FQNEAQ (reference sequence). V lost 0 bases, J lost 3 bases, and 4 bases lay in between. CDR3 in DNA: TGTGCCAGCAGCTTAGCGCTAACAGATACGCAGTATTTT. Residues: CASSLALTDTQYF.

This chain's CDR3 is CASSLPLATDTQYF. DNA of the CDR3: TGTGCCAGCAGCCTCCCGCTAGCGACAGATACGCAGTATTTT. The V gene is TRBV7-9, the J gene TRBJ2-3; tentative D call: TRBD2 (6 bases). The V end lost 5 bases, the J end lost 3 bases, and 12 bases lay between the germline ends. CDR1 is SEHNR and CDR2 is FQNEAQ in the germline V gene (reference sequence). The CDR3 is made up of 14 amino acids.

Of note for this clonotype: An end of the junction does not agree with germline; a read error may underlie this. The chain is built from TRBV6-2 or TRBV6-3 and TRBJ2-7; D is possibly TRBD1 (5 bases). Germline assignment: CDR1 MNHEY and CDR2 SVGEGT. This CDR3 is 12 amino acids long. The CDR3 DNA reads as TGTGCCAGCAGTGGCAGGGCCTACGTGCAGTACTTC. It yields the protein CASSGRAYVQYF.

This clonotype showed up just a few times. The chain links TRBV18 to TRBJ2-7; 11 nucleotides match TRBD2. The CDR3 is made up of 16 amino acids. With 3 bases clipped from V and 7 bases from J, the junction kept 11 bases outside the gene matches. CDR1 KGHSH and CDR2 LQKENI come from the germline V gene. For the CDR3, the DNA is TGTGCCAGCTCACCGAGACTAGCGGGAAGGTTTGTGGAGCAGTACTTC. Protein: CASSPRLAGRFVEQYF.

V gene TRBV4-1 combines with J gene TRBJ2-5, with no clear D. Germline assignment: CDR1 MGHRA and CDR2 YSYEKL. The CDR3 is 16 residues long. V shed 4 bases and J shed 2 bases, with 17 bases lying between them. The CDR3 region is CASSPPLVLRQETQYF. The CDR3, as DNA: TGCGCCAGCAGCCCACCCTTAGTCCTCAGACAAGAGACCCAGTACTTC.

This rearrangement joins TRBV27 to TRBJ2-1; 8 bases fit TRBD2. This CDR3 has 13 amino acids. Germline V lookup: CDR1 MNHEY, CDR2 SMNVEV (reference sequence). Trimming removed 2 bases from V and 15 bases from J; junction bases left unmatched: 9. CDR3 residues: CASSLRAGTSVFF. The CDR3 nucleotides read TGTGCCAGCAGTTTACGCGCTGGGACTAGTGTGTTCTTC.

This clonotype was observed a few times. This chain joins TRBV9 and TRBJ1-6, with D unclear. The germline V gene encodes CDR1 SGDLS and CDR2 YYNGEE. Trimming left V 5 bases short and J 10 bases short, with 10 bases between. This CDR3 has 12 residues. The CDR3 sequence: CASSVGGSPLHF. CDR3 DNA sequence: TGTGCCAGCAGTGTCGGTGGCTCACCCCTCCACTTT.

In its sample, this clonotype was seen a few times. This chain joins TRBV18 and TRBJ1-5; D not certain. V was trimmed by 2 bases and J by 0 bases, leaving 8 bases between them. CDR1 KGHSH and CDR2 LQKENI come from the germline V gene. The CDR3 runs 15 residues. CDR3 amino acids: CASSPGSNSNQPQHF. The DNA of the CDR3 is TGTGCCAGCTCACCAGGGTCAAATAGCAATCAGCCCCAGCATTTT.

This clonotype was observed a handful of times. This chain joins TRBV7-3 and TRBJ2-3, with 7 nucleotides matching TRBD1. The CDR3 contains 14 residues. Trimming removed 5 bases from V and 2 bases from J; junction bases left unmatched: 4. CDR1 is SGHTA, CDR2 FQGTGA, per germline. This CDR3 reads CASSPTGHTDTQYF. The CDR3 DNA sequence: TGTGCCAGCAGCCCGACAGGGCACACAGATACGCAGTATTTT.

This clonotype was recorded at least ten times. This chain uses TRBV27 with TRBJ1-2; no definite D call. This CDR3 region has 17 residues. Germline V gene sequence: CDR1 MNHEY, CDR2 SMNVEV (reference sequence). Trimming stripped 2 bases from V and 3 bases from J, with 19 bases between. This chain's CDR3 is CASSLNGWSARYYGYTF. In nucleotides, the CDR3 is TGTGCCAGCAGTTTAAACGGTTGGTCAGCCCGCTACTATGGCTACACCTTC.

The rearrangement uses TRBV4-3 and TRBJ2-2; D might be TRBD1 (5 bases). Trimming took 0 bases from V and 6 from J, leaving 14 bases between them. Germline CDR1 LGHNA, CDR2 YSLEER. CDR3 size: 16 residues. CDR3 region: CASSQDLTRAAGELFF. The CDR3 DNA sequence: TGCGCCAGCAGCCAAGATTTGACCAGGGCGGCCGGGGAGCTGTTTTTT.

The V call is TRBV7-2, the J call TRBJ2-5; D tentatively reads TRBD1 or TRBD2 (6 bases each). The CDR3 has 15 residues. V was clipped by 0 bases and J by 5 bases, with 13 bases between them. In germline, CDR1 is SGHTA, CDR2 FQGNSA. CDR3 residues: CASSLARGHGETQYF. DNA for the CDR3: TGTGCCAGCAGCTTAGCGCGGGGACACGGGGAGACCCAGTACTTC.

This clonotype was observed a handful of times. The CDR3 is CASSRGQTQYF. CDR3 sequence (DNA): TGTGCCAGCAGCAGGGGTCAGACCCAGTACTTC. V is TRBV25-1 and J is TRBJ2-5, with D perhaps TRBD1 (6 bases). Germline V CDR1 and CDR2: MGHDK, SYGVNS. The CDR3 totals 11 residues. Trimming removed 6 bases from V and 6 bases from J, with 8 bases in between.

The table lists this clonotype with a few counts. The rearrangement uses TRBV4-2 and TRBJ2-5, with 12 bases that match TRBD2. Germline-derived CDR1 and CDR2 are LGHNA and YNFKEQ. The CDR3 consists of 16 residues. V dropped 1 base and J dropped 5; count of bases not matched to a gene: 5. CDR3 nucleotide sequence: TGTGCCAGCAGCCAAGTGACAGGGACTAGCGGGGAGACCCAGTACTTC. Translating gives CASSQVTGTSGETQYF.

This clonotype was seen a few times. This chain joins TRBV30 and TRBJ2-1; the D gene is possibly TRBD2 (10 bases). This CDR3 is 18 amino acids long. Germline loops: CDR1 GTSNPN, CDR2 SVGIG (reference sequence). Trimming took 8 bases from V and 3 from J, leaving 29 bases between them. CDR3 DNA sequence: TGTGCCGTTGAGGGTTTACTAGCGGGACAGGGACGCTACAATGAGCAGTTCTTC. Translating gives CAVEGLLAGQGRYNEQFF. The full variable domain, completed using reference TRBV30 and TRBJ2-1, is SQTIHQWPATLVQPVGSPLSLECTVEGTSNPNLYWYRQAAGRGLQLLFYSVGIGQISSEVPQNLSASRPQDRQFILSSKKLLLSDSGFYLCAVEGLLAGQGRYNEQFFGPGTRLTVL.

This chain links TRBV7-2 with TRBJ1-1; D is undetermined. The ends were cut back, 1 base at V and 8 bases at J, with 11 bases in the middle. The CDR3 length is 13 residues. Germline V gives CDR1 SGHTA, CDR2 FQGNSA. CDR3 sequence reads: CASSLGVTAEAFF. The CDR3, as DNA: TGTGCCAGCAGCTTAGGGGTGACGGCGGAAGCTTTCTTT.

V is TRBV12-3 or TRBV12-4 and J is TRBJ1-1; D unresolved. The germline V and J ends were trimmed by 5 bases and 1 base, with 11 bases remaining between them. The CDR3 runs to 14 residues. CDR3 region: CASSKASGNTEAFF. CDR3 in DNA: TGTGCCAGCAGTAAAGCCTCAGGGAACACTGAAGCTTTCTTT.

The CDR3 loop reads CASSPGTREQYF. The CDR3, as DNA: TGTGCCAGCAGCCCAGGGACTCGCGAGCAGTACTTC. The chain employs TRBV9 and TRBJ2-7; perhaps TRBD2 as D (6 bases). Trimming stripped 4 bases from V and 6 bases from J, with 11 bases between. CDR1 is SGDLS and CDR2 is YYNGEE in the germline V gene. The CDR3 is made up of 12 amino acids.

This clonotype has more than one count but fewer than ten. This chain links TRBV7-6 with TRBJ2-7; perhaps D is TRBD1 or TRBD2 (6 bases each). The CDR3 loop spans 15 amino acids. The germline V and J ends were trimmed by 1 base and 3 bases, with 13 bases remaining between them. Germline lookup yields CDR1 SGHVS and CDR2 FNYEAQ. The DNA of the CDR3 is TGTGCCAGCAGCTTAGAGTTGGGGGGCGGCTACGAGCAGTACTTC. Protein product: CASSLELGGGYEQYF. Based on the CDR3 plus reference TRBV7-6 and TRBJ2-7, the full variable domain is GAGVSQSPRYKVTKRGQDVALRCDPISGHVSLYWYRQALGQGPEFLTYFNYEAQQDKSGLPNDRFSAERPEGSISTLTIQRTEQRDSAMYRCASSLELGGGYEQYFGPGTRLTVT.

The chain uses TRBV11-2 and TRBJ2-7; 7 positions match TRBD1. V shed 3 bases and J 2 bases; nucleotides not matched to a gene: 13. There are 17 residues in the CDR3. CDR1 SGHAT and CDR2 FQNNGV come from the germline V gene. The CDR3, as DNA: TGTGCCAGCAGCTTTGAGGGGGCACAGTCGGTCCCCTACGAGCAGTACTTC. It yields the protein CASSFEGAQSVPYEQYF.

This clonotype was recorded at least ten times. The chain carries TRBV7-9 and TRBJ1-2; tentatively, D is TRBD1 (5 bases). Trimming cost V 3 bases and J 4 bases, with 6 bases left between them. Germline CDR1 reads SEHNR; CDR2 reads FQNEAQ (reference sequence). This CDR3 has 12 residues. The CDR3 DNA follows: TGTGCCAGCAGCTTCGACAGCTATGGCTACACCTTC. Its translation: CASSFDSYGYTF.